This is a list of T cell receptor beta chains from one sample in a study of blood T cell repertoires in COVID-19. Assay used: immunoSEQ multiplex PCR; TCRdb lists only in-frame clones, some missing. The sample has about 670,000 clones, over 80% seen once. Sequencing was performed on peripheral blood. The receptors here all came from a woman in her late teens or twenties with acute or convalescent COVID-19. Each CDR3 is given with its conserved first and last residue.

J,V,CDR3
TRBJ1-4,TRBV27,CASSLSPDSPNEKLFF
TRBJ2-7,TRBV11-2,CASSLDRDEQYF
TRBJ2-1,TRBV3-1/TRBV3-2,CASSQERQGPEQFF
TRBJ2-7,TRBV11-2,CASSLRFAGGFNYEQYF
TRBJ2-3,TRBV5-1,CASSLVAFGTDTQYF
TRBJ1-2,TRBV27,CASSRTPNYGYTF
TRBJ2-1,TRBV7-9,CASSLELWGENNEQFF
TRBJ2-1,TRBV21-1,CASSKGLVPFNEQFF
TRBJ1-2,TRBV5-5,CASSGREFYLYTF
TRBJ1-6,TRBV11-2,CASSSRDSYNSPLHF
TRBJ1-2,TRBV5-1,CASSLGGLGNYGYTF
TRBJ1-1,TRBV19,CASSQGQRAFF
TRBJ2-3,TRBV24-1,CATSYGGGIDTQYF
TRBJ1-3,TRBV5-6,CASSLTGSGNTIYF
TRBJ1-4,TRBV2,CASSSGTGGDEKLFF
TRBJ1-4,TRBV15,CATSRDGGQGPENLFF
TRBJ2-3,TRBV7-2,CASSTAGGLTTDTQYF
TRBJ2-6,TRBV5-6,CASSPTFQEANVLTF